This paragraph reports one T cell receptor (beta chain). The CDR3 extends over 14 amino acids. Germline V lookup: CDR1 LNHDA, CDR2 SQIVND (reference sequence). The ends lost 7 bases at V and 1 base at J; junction bases unmatched: 2. This sample is drawn from a study of T cell responses to AZD1222 COVID-19 vaccine. Measured with immunoSEQ multiplex PCR; TCRdb has only the in-frame clones, and not every one. The sample has some 71,000 clones; roughly 89% are singletons. The rearrangement links TRBV19 to TRBJ2-2, with TRBD1 matching over 8 bases. Specimen: peripheral blood, collected on day 0 of AZD1222 vaccination. This sequence originates from an adult in good health. In DNA, the CDR3 is TGTGCCAGTACCGACAGGGGGAACACCGGGGAGCTGTTTTTT. Translation: CASTDRGNTGELFF.